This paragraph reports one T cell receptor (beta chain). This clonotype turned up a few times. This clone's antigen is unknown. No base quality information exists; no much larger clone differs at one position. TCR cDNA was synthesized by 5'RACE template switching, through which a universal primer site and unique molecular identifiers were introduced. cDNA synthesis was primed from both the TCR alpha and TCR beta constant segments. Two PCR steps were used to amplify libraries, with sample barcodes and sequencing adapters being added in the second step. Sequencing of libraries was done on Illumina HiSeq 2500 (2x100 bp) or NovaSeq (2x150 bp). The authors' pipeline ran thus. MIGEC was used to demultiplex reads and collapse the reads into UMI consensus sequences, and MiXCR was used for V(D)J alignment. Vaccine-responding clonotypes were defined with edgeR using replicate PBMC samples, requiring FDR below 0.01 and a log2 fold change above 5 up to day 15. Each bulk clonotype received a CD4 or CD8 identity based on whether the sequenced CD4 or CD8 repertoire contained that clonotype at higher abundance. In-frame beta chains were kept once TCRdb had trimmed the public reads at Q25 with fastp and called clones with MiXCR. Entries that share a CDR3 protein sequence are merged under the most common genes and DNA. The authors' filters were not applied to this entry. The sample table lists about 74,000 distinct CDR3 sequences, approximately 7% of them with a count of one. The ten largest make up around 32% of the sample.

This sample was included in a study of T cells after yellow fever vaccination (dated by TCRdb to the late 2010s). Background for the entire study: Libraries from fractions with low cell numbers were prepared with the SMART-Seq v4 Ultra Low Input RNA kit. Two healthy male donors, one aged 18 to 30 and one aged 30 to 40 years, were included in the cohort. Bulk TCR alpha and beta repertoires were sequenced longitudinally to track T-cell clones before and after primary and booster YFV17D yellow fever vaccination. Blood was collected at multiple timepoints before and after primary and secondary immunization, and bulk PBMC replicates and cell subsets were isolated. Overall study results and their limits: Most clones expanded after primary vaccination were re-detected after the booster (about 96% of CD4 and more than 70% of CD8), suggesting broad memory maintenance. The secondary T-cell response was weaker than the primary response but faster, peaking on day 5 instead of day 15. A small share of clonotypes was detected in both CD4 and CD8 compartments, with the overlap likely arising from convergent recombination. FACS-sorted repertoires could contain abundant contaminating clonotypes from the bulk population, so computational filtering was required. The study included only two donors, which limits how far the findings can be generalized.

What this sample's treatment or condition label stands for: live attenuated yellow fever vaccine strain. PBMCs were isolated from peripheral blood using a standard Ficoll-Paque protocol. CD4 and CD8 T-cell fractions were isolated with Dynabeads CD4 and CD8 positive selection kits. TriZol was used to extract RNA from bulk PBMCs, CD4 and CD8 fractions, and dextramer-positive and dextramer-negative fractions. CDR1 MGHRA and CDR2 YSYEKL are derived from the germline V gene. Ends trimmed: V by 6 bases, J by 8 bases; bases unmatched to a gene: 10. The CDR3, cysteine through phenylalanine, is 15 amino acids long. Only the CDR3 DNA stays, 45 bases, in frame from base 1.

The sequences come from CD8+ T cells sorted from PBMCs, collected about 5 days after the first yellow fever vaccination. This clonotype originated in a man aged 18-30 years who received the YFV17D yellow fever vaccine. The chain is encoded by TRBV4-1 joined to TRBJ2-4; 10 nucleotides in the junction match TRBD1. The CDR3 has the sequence CASRDAGTGDDIQYF. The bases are TGCGCCAGCAGGGACGCCGGGACAGGGGATGACATTCAGTACTTC.